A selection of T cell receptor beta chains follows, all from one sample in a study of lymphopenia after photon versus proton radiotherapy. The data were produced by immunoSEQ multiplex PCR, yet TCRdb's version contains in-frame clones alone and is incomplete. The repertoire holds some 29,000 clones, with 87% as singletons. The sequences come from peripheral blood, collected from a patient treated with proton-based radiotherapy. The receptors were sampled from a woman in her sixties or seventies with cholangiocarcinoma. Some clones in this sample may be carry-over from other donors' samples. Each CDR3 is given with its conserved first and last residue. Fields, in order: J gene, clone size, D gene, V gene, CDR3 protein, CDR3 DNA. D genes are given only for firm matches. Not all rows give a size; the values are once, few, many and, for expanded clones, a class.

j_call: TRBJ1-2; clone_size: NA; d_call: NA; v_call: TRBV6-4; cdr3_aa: CASRKDSQPIYGYTF; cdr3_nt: TGTGCCAGCAGGAAAGACAGCCAACCGATCTATGGCTACACCTTC
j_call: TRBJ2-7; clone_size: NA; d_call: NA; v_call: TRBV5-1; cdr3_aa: CASSTGYYYEQYF; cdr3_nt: TGCGCCAGCAGCACAGGGTATTACTACGAGCAGTACTTC
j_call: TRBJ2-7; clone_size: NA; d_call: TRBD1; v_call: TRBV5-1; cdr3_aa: CASSVPGQEYEQYF; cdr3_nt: TGCGCCAGCAGCGTTCCGGGACAGGAGTACGAGCAGTACTTC
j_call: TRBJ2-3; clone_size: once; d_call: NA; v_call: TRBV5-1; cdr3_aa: CASSLGPSQYF; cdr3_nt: TGCGCCAGCAGCTTAGGACCCTCGCAGTATTTT
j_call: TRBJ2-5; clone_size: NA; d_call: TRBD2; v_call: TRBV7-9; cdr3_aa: CASSPRQGGVAGDRETQYF; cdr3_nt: TGTGCCAGCAGCCCTAGACAGGGAGGGGTAGCGGGAGACCGAGAGACCCAGTACTTC
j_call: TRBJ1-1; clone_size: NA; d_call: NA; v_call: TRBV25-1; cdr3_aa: CASSEGGNTEAFF; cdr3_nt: TGTGCCAGCAGTGAAGGAGGGAACACTGAAGCTTTCTTT
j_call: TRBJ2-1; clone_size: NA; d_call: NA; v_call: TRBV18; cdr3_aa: CASSPLGPNAEQFF; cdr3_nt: TGTGCCAGCTCACCACTTGGGCCCAACGCTGAGCAGTTCTTC
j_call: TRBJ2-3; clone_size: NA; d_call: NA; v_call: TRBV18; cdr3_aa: CASSPAGKTDTQYF; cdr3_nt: TGTGCCAGCTCACCAGCAGGAAAGACAGATACGCAGTATTTT
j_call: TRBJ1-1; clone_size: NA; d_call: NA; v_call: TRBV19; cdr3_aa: CASRTRQESPDAFF; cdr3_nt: TGTGCCAGTAGGACAAGACAGGAATCCCCCGATGCTTTCTTT
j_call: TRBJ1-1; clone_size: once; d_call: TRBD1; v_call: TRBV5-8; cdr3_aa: CASSPDDRDTEAFF; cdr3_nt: TGTGCCAGCAGCCCGGACGACAGGGACACTGAAGCTTTCTTT
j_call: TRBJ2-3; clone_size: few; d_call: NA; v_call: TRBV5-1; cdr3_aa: CASSPSAGSPDTQYF; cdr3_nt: TGCGCCAGCAGCCCGTCCGCAGGAAGCCCAGATACGCAGTATTTT
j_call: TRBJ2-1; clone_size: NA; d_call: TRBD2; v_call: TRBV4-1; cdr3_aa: CASSQGIVGRGLNEQFF; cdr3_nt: TGCGCCAGCAGCCAAGGGATCGTCGGGAGGGGGTTGAATGAGCAGTTCTTC
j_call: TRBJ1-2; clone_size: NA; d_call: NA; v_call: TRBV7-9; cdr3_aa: CASSLGGANYGYTF; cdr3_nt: TGTGCCAGCAGCTTAGGGGGAGCTAACTATGGCTACACCTTC
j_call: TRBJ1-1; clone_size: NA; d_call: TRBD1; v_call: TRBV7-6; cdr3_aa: CASSPPGQAEQGEAFF; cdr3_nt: TGTGCCAGCAGCCCACCCGGACAGGCCGAACAGGGTGAAGCTTTCTTT
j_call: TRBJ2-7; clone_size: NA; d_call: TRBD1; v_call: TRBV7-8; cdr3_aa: CASTSGDWDRGLYEQYF; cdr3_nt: TGTGCCAGCACCTCTGGGGATTGGGACAGGGGGCTGTACGAGCAGTACTTC
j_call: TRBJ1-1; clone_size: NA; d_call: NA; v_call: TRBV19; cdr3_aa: CASIVGGRGNTEAFF; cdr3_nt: TGTGCCAGTATCGTCGGGGGGCGCGGGAACACTGAAGCTTTCTTT
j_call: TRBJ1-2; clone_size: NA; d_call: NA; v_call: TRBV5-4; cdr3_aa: CASRPGGTNYGYTF; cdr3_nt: TGTGCCAGCCGACCGGGGGGGACTAACTATGGCTACACCTTC
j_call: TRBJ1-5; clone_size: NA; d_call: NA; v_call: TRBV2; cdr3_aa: CASSGGTFSNQPQHF; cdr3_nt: TGTGCCAGCAGTGGGGGAACCTTTAGCAATCAGCCCCAGCATTTT
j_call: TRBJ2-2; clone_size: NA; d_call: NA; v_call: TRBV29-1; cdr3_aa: CSVTGSTRELFF; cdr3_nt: TGCAGCGTTACAGGGTCCACCAGGGAGCTGTTTTTT
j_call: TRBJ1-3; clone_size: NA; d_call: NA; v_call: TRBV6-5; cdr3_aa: CASGIFSGNTIYF; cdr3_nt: TGTGCCAGCGGGATCTTCTCTGGAAACACCATATATTTT
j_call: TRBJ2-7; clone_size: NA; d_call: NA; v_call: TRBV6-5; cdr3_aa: CASSYLLKPSAYEQYF; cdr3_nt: TGTGCCAGCAGTTACCTCCTAAAGCCATCAGCCTACGAGCAGTACTTC
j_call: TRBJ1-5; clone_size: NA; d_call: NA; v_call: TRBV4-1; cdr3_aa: CASSQDPWQPQHF; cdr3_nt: TGCGCCAGCAGCCAAGATCCATGGCAGCCCCAGCATTTT
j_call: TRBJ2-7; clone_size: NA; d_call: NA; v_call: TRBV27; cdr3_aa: CASSPLQGEQYF; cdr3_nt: TGTGCCAGCAGTCCACTTCAGGGGGAGCAGTACTTC
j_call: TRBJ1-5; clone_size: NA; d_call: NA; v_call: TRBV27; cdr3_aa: CATPDPSNQPQHF; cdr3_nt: TGTGCCACCCCGGATCCGAGCAATCAGCCCCAGCATTTT
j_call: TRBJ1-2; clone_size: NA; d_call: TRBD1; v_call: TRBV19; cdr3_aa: CASSIVQGARGYTF; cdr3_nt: TGTGCCAGTAGTATAGTTCAGGGGGCGAGAGGCTACACCTTC
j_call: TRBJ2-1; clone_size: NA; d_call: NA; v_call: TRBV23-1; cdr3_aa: CASSQPRGRGNENEQFF; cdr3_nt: TGCGCCAGCAGTCAGCCTCGGGGGCGGGGGAACGAAAATGAGCAGTTCTTC
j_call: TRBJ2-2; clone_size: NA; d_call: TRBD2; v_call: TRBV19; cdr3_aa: CASSIGGGGRTGELFF; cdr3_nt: TGTGCCAGTAGTATAGGCGGCGGGGGGAGGACCGGGGAGCTGTTTTTT
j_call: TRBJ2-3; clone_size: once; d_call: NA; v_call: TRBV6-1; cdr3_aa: CASSEAPGARAGTDTQYF; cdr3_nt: TGTGCCAGCAGTGAAGCGCCAGGGGCCCGGGCGGGCACAGATACGCAGTATTTT
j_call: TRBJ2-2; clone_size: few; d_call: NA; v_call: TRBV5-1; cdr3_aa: CASSWGASGELFF; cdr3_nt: TGCGCCAGCAGCTGGGGGGCATCCGGGGAGCTGTTTTTT
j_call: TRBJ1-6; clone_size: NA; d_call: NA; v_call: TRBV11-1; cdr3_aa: CASSEWGMGNSPLHF; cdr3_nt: TGTGCCAGCAGCGAGTGGGGGATGGGGAATTCACCCCTCCACTTT
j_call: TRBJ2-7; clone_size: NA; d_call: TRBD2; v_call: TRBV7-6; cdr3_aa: CASSFSGGAYEQYF; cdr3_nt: TGTGCCAGCAGCTTTAGCGGGGGGGCCTACGAGCAGTACTTC
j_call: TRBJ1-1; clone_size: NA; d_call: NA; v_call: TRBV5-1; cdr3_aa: CASSLQREHTEAFF; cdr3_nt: TGCGCCAGCAGCTTGCAACGAGAGCACACTGAAGCTTTCTTT
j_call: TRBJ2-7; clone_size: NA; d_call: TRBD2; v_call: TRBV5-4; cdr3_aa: CASSLLLAGGIVEQYF; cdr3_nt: TGTGCCAGCAGCTTGTTACTAGCGGGGGGTATTGTCGAGCAGTACTTC
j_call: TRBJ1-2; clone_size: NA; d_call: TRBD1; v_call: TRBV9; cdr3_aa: CASSVGTGASNRGYTF; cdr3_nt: TGTGCCAGCAGCGTAGGTACAGGGGCCTCAAATAGGGGCTACACCTTC
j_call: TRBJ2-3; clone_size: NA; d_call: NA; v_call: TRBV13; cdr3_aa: CASSLLDSTDTQYF; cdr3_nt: TGTGCCAGCAGCTTACTCGATAGCACAGATACGCAGTATTTT
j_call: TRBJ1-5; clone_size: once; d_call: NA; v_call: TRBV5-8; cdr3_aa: CASSLGTEYNQPQHF; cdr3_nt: TGTGCCAGCAGCTTGGGGACAGAATACAATCAGCCCCAGCATTTT